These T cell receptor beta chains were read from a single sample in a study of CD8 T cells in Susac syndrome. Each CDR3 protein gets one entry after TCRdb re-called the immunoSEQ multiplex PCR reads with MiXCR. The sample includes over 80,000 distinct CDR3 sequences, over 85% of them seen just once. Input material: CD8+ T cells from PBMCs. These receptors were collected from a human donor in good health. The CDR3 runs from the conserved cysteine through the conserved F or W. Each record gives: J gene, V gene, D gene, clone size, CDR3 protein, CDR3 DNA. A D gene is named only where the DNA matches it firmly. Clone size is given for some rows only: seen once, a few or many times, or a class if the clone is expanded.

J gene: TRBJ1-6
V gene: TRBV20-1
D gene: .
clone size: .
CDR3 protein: CSARGSPGRGSNSPLHF
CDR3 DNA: TGCAGTGCTAGAGGAAGCCCAGGGAGGGGATCCAATTCACCCCTCCACTTT

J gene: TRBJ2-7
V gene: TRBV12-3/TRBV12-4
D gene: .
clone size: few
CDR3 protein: CASSVLAGGYEQYF
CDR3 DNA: TGTGCCAGCAGCGTGCTAGCTGGGGGCTACGAGCAGTACTTC

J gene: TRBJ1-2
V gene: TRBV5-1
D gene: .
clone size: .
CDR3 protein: CASSLEPGRDYGYTF
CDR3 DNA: TGCGCCAGCAGCTTGGAACCGGGCAGGGACTATGGCTACACCTTC

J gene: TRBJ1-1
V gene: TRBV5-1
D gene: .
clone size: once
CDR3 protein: CASSLETDSLGEAFF
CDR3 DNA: TGCGCCAGCAGCTTGGAGACCGATTCTCTCGGTGAAGCTTTCTTT

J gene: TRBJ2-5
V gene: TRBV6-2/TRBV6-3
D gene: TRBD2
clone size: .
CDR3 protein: CASSWRGSGGVQETQYF
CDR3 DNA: TGTGCCAGCAGTTGGAGGGGGAGCGGGGGGGTCCAAGAGACCCAGTACTTC

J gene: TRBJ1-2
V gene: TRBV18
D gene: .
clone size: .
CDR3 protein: CASSPRGREYGGYTF
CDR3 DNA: TGTGCCAGCTCCCCACGCGGCAGGGAATATGGGGGCTACACCTTC

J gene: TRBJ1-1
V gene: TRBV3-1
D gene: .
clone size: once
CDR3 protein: CASSQEDSGNTEAFF
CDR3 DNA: TGTGCCAGCAGCCAAGAGGACAGTGGGAACACTGAAGCTTTCTTT

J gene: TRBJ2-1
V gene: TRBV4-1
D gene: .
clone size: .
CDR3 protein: CASSQEGGLGNEQFF
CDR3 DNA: TGCGCCAGCAGCCAAGAGGGGGGGCTTGGCAATGAGCAGTTCTTC

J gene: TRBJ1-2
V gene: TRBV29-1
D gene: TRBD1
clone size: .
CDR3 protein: CSVEAFSGDRVYGYTF
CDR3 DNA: TGCAGCGTTGAAGCCTTTTCAGGGGACAGAGTCTATGGCTACACCTTC

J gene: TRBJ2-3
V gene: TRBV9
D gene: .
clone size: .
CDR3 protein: CASSVASTTLYF
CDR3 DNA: TGTGCCAGCAGCGTAGCGTCTACTACCCTGTATTTT

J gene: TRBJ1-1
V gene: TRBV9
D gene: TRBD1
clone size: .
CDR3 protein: CASGKQGGKTEAFF
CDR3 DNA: TGTGCCAGCGGGAAACAGGGGGGGAAGACTGAAGCTTTCTTT

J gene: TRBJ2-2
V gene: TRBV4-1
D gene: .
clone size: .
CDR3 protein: CASSQEYWMGGRSGELFF
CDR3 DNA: TGCGCCAGCAGCCAAGAGTATTGGATGGGGGGCAGGAGCGGGGAGCTGTTTTTT

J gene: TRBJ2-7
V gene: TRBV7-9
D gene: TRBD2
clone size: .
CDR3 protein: CASSLVVLADNSGEQYF
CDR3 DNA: TGTGCCAGCAGCTTAGTGGTACTAGCGGACAACAGTGGCGAGCAGTACTTC

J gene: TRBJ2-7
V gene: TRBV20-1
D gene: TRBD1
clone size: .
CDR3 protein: CSAIRDRGYEQYF
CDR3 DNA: TGCAGTGCTATCCGGGACAGGGGATACGAGCAGTACTTC

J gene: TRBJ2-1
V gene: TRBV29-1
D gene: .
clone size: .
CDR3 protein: CSVEKGATLNEQFF
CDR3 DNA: TGCAGCGTTGAAAAGGGAGCAACCCTAAATGAGCAGTTCTTC

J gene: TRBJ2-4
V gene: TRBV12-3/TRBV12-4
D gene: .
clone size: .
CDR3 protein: CASRRPADIQYF
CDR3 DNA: TGTGCCAGCAGACGACCGGCAGACATTCAGTACTTC

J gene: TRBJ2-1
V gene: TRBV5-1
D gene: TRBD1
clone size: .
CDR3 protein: CASSFGTGSASYNEQFF
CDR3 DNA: TGCGCCAGCAGCTTTGGGACAGGGTCGGCCTCCTACAATGAGCAGTTCTTC

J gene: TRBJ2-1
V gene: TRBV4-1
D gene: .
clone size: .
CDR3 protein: CASSPTPDGYEQFF
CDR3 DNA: TGCGCCAGCAGCCCGACTCCAGACGGATATGAGCAGTTCTTC

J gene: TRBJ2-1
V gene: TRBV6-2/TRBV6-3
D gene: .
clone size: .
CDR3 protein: CASSANNEQFF
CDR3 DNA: TGTGCCAGCAGTGCGAACAATGAGCAGTTCTTC

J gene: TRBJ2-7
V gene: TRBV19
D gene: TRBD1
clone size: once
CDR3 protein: CASSFGTGGPYEQYF
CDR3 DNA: TGTGCCAGTAGTTTTGGGACAGGGGGCCCCTACGAGCAGTACTTC